Listed below are T cell receptor beta chains from one sample, sequenced in a study of shared clonotypes between healthy human individuals. Profiling relied on immunoSEQ multiplex PCR, and the TCRdb table lists in-frame clones only, not all of them. This table holds 1.4 million to 1.5 million clones, 96% found once. What was sequenced was naive CD4+ T cells sorted from blood. The receptors derive from a man younger than 40 in good health. The CDR3 runs from the conserved cysteine through the conserved F or W. A D gene is named only where the DNA matches it firmly. Rows give clone size only sometimes, using once, few, many, or a class for an expanded clone.

V gene: TRBV19
D gene: NA
clone size: NA
CDR3 protein: CASSIDATAGTLYEQYF

V gene: TRBV14
D gene: NA
clone size: NA
CDR3 protein: CASSHFGRKEYGYTF

V gene: TRBV28
D gene: NA
clone size: NA
CDR3 protein: CASSRSLAPATDTQYF

V gene: TRBV9
D gene: NA
clone size: NA
CDR3 protein: CASSAPQGTNEQFF

V gene: TRBV28
D gene: NA
clone size: NA
CDR3 protein: CASWGGLNEKLFF

V gene: TRBV28
D gene: NA
clone size: NA
CDR3 protein: CASTQTRAGNEQFF

V gene: TRBV10-3
D gene: TRBD1
clone size: NA
CDR3 protein: CAINPGTGGTEAFF

V gene: TRBV10-2
D gene: NA
clone size: NA
CDR3 protein: CASTPGVGWATSEQYF

V gene: TRBV28
D gene: NA
clone size: NA
CDR3 protein: CASTHNLGEYNEQFF

V gene: TRBV29-1
D gene: NA
clone size: NA
CDR3 protein: CSATDIITMGLMNTEAFF

V gene: TRBV10-3
D gene: TRBD1
clone size: NA
CDR3 protein: CATGQSGTGKNEQYF

V gene: TRBV5-1
D gene: TRBD2
clone size: NA
CDR3 protein: CASSTGLAGITGELFF

V gene: TRBV28
D gene: NA
clone size: NA
CDR3 protein: CASSLGTGSYEQYF

V gene: TRBV5-1
D gene: TRBD2
clone size: once
CDR3 protein: CASSYLPHREGRETQYF

V gene: TRBV5-1
D gene: TRBD1
clone size: NA
CDR3 protein: CASNPAGTGGTDTQYF

V gene: TRBV29-1
D gene: NA
clone size: NA
CDR3 protein: CSHYLLADTQYF

V gene: TRBV6-6
D gene: TRBD2
clone size: NA
CDR3 protein: CASSYVAGGGGELFF

V gene: TRBV5-8
D gene: NA
clone size: NA
CDR3 protein: CASSLRGVGQPQHF

V gene: TRBV19
D gene: NA
clone size: NA
CDR3 protein: CASSIRHVRSNEQFF

V gene: TRBV7-2
D gene: TRBD2
clone size: NA
CDR3 protein: CASSLPLGGYEQYF

V gene: TRBV29-1
D gene: TRBD1
clone size: NA
CDR3 protein: CSVYRGLDF

V gene: TRBV29-1
D gene: TRBD1
clone size: NA
CDR3 protein: CSVGGTVTTDTQYF

V gene: TRBV28
D gene: NA
clone size: NA
CDR3 protein: CASWPPKLPGRTDTQYF

V gene: TRBV6-1
D gene: NA
clone size: NA
CDR3 protein: CASSVGSLPYEQYF

V gene: TRBV18
D gene: NA
clone size: NA
CDR3 protein: CASSSSGSSYEQYF

V gene: TRBV9
D gene: NA
clone size: NA
CDR3 protein: CASSVHRDNIQYF

V gene: TRBV5-1
D gene: NA
clone size: NA
CDR3 protein: CASSLATGYEQYF

V gene: TRBV19
D gene: TRBD2
clone size: NA
CDR3 protein: CASSIERLAGSSYNEQFF

V gene: TRBV28
D gene: TRBD1
clone size: NA
CDR3 protein: CASSKIPGGSYEQYF

V gene: TRBV18
D gene: NA
clone size: NA
CDR3 protein: CASSPQPQAPAEQYF

V gene: TRBV6-5
D gene: NA
clone size: NA
CDR3 protein: CASSYKWTDTDTQYF

V gene: TRBV7-9
D gene: NA
clone size: NA
CDR3 protein: CASSLEGGSYNEQFF

V gene: TRBV9
D gene: TRBD2
clone size: few
CDR3 protein: CASSGIAGPYNEQFF

V gene: TRBV11-2
D gene: NA
clone size: NA
CDR3 protein: CASSWVLGGGLGYTF

V gene: TRBV6-5
D gene: NA
clone size: NA
CDR3 protein: CASSYSGGGHGYTF

V gene: TRBV4-1
D gene: TRBD2
clone size: NA
CDR3 protein: CASSQALAAREQFF

V gene: TRBV7-8
D gene: NA
clone size: NA
CDR3 protein: CASSLAGAGTFYEQYF

V gene: TRBV7-9
D gene: NA
clone size: NA
CDR3 protein: CASKSGSTYEQYF

V gene: TRBV27
D gene: TRBD2
clone size: NA
CDR3 protein: CASRTSGRSRDTQYF

V gene: TRBV18
D gene: NA
clone size: NA
CDR3 protein: CASSPAGYSYNEQFF

V gene: TRBV28
D gene: NA
clone size: NA
CDR3 protein: CATETGANVLTF

V gene: TRBV7-9
D gene: NA
clone size: NA
CDR3 protein: CASSSAEYQETQYF

V gene: TRBV28
D gene: NA
clone size: NA
CDR3 protein: CASSQDVETQYF

V gene: TRBV19
D gene: NA
clone size: NA
CDR3 protein: CASSTDKVNEQFF

V gene: TRBV5-1
D gene: TRBD2
clone size: NA
CDR3 protein: CASALSTSGRTVGEQFF

V gene: TRBV5-6
D gene: TRBD1
clone size: once
CDR3 protein: CASSGTGGLSGANVLTF

V gene: TRBV25-1
D gene: NA
clone size: NA
CDR3 protein: CASSDIGGKETQYF

V gene: TRBV6-5
D gene: NA
clone size: NA
CDR3 protein: CASSARRSSYNEQFF

V gene: TRBV6-5
D gene: TRBD1
clone size: NA
CDR3 protein: CASSYRQGDTEAFF

V gene: TRBV7-9
D gene: NA
clone size: NA
CDR3 protein: CASSSVGTPVGEQFF